A single sample gave rise to the 21 T cell receptor beta chains below, sequenced in a study of blood T cell repertoires in COVID-19. The data were produced by immunoSEQ multiplex PCR, yet TCRdb's version contains in-frame clones alone and is incomplete. The sample holds hundreds of thousands of clones, roughly 91% seen once. Sequences were obtained from PBMCs or T cells enriched from blood (not recorded which). The receptors originated from a woman in her twenties or thirties who had recovered from COVID-19.

This clone was observed a few times. The V call is TRBV5-1, the J call TRBJ2-1; D possibly corresponds to TRBD1 (5 bases). V gave up 1 base and J gave up 9 bases, with 14 bases separating them. Germline V gene lookup returns CDR1 SGHRS and CDR2 YFSETQ. There are 14 residues in the CDR3. The CDR3 is CASSLRYQGSEQFF. CDR3 nucleotide sequence: TGCGCCAGCAGCTTGAGGTACCAGGGTTCTGAGCAGTTCTTC.

The chain links TRBV18 to TRBJ1-4; 7 bases map to TRBD1. V was pared by 4 bases and J by 0 bases, with 2 bases of the junction left unmatched. Germline values: CDR1 KGHSH, CDR2 LQKENI. This CDR3 has 15 residues. DNA for the CDR3: TGTGCCAGCTCACGAGGGACAGCAACTAATGAAAAACTGTTTTTT. This encodes CASSRGTATNEKLFF.

The J gene is TRBJ1-2, the V gene TRBV27, with a tentative D call TRBD1 (6 bases). Germline assignment: CDR1 MNHEY and CDR2 SMNVEV (reference sequence). Trimming cost V 8 bases and J 5 bases, with 18 bases left between them. The CDR3 is 14 amino acids. The CDR3 is CASRFNDRPYGYTF. CDR3 nucleotides: TGTGCCAGCCGATTCAACGACAGGCCTTATGGCTACACCTTC.

The chain joins TRBV7-6 to TRBJ2-5, with 11 bases fitting TRBD2. V was pared by 2 bases and J by 5 bases, with 4 bases of the junction left unmatched. From germline, CDR1 is SGHVS and CDR2 FNYEAQ. This CDR3 region has 15 residues. The CDR3 coding sequence is TGTGCCAGCAGCTTAACGCCTAGCGGGAGGGAGACCCAGTACTTC. As protein: CASSLTPSGRETQYF.

The chain is built from TRBV7-2 and TRBJ2-7; 9 positions agree with TRBD1. Germline V lookup: CDR1 SGHTA, CDR2 FQGNSA. This CDR3 is 16 amino acids long. The V and J ends lost 0 bases and 3 bases, in that order; junction bases with no gene match: 6. Here the CDR3 DNA reads TGTGCCAGCAGCTTAGCTGGGACAGGGTGGCGCTACGAGCAGTACTTC. Translated, it gives CASSLAGTGWRYEQYF.

The rearrangement uses TRBV20-1 and TRBJ1-1; TRBD1 aligns across 7 bases. The CDR3 contains 15 residues. Germline CDR1 and CDR2: DFQATT and SNEGSKA (reference sequence). Losses at the gene ends were 3 bases for V and 0 bases for J; bases not matched to a gene: 7. CDR3 nucleotide sequence: TGCAGTGCTAGTTCCTACAGGGGACTGAACACTGAAGCTTTCTTT. Protein sequence: CSASSYRGLNTEAFF.

The V and J genes are TRBV5-1 and TRBJ1-4; 8 nucleotides align to TRBD1. Germline V gene sequence: CDR1 SGHRS, CDR2 YFSETQ. V lost 8 bases to trimming and J lost 6 bases; unmatched junction nucleotides: 6. The CDR3 is made up of 13 amino acids. CDR3 region: CASGQGRDEKLFF. DNA of the CDR3: TGCGCCAGTGGACAGGGACGGGATGAAAAACTGTTTTTT.

The chain is built from TRBV2 and TRBJ1-1; possibly TRBD1 for D (6 bases). CDR1 is SNHLY, CDR2 FYNNEI, per germline. V gave up 5 bases and J gave up 4 bases, with 11 bases separating them. CDR3 length equals 13 residues. The CDR3 spells CASSHREGTEAFF. The CDR3, as DNA: TGTGCCAGCAGTCACAGGGAAGGCACTGAAGCTTTCTTT.

This clone was seen just once. V usage is TRBV19 and J usage is TRBJ1-5; 8 nucleotides line up with TRBD1. CDR1 and CDR2 from the germline V gene are LNHDA and SQIVND (reference sequence). CDR3 size: 14 residues. V gave up 3 bases and J gave up 7 bases; unmatched junction bases: 5. As DNA, the CDR3 is TGTGCCAGTAGTATTCAGGGGGCGAGGCAGCCCCAGCATTTT. Its translation is CASSIQGARQPQHF.

The V and J genes are TRBV3-1 (or the pseudogene TRBV3-2) and TRBJ1-6; no clear D. The CDR3 extends over 14 amino acids. Per the germline V gene, CDR1 is LGHDT and CDR2 is YNNKEL (reference sequence). V was pared by 4 bases and J by 6 bases, with 10 bases between. CDR3 nucleotide sequence: TGTGCCAGCAGCCTCCGGGAGACTAATTCACCCCTCCACTTT. Translated, it gives CASSLRETNSPLHF.

The chain is built from TRBV7-2 and TRBJ1-2; D remains ambiguous. CDR1 and CDR2 from the germline V gene are SGHTA and FQGNSA. The germline V and J ends were trimmed by 6 bases and 2 bases, with 10 bases remaining between them. The CDR3 totals 13 residues. The CDR3 DNA sequence: TGTGCCAGCAGGCCAACAGAGAACTATGGCTACACCTTC. Its protein is CASRPTENYGYTF.

This chain joins TRBV7-2 and TRBJ2-2, with D unclear. The V gene lost 2 bases and the J gene lost 0 bases, with 13 bases spanning the gap. This CDR3 is built from 17 residues. Germline V gives CDR1 SGHTA, CDR2 FQGNSA. For the CDR3, the DNA is TGTGCCAGCAGCTTAAGATTGGTGGGCTCGAACACCGGGGAGCTGTTTTTT. It yields the protein CASSLRLVGSNTGELFF.

Here the CDR3 DNA reads TGTGCCAGCAGATTACAGGGGGCAGGTGGCTACACCTTC. Protein: CASRLQGAGGYTF. The chain recombines TRBV28 with TRBJ1-2; 9 bases align to TRBD1. V lost 6 bases and J lost 7; bases outside the gene matches: 6. The V gene's germline CDR1 is MDHEN and CDR2 SYDVKM. The CDR3 is 13 amino acids.

J is TRBJ2-5 and V is TRBV30, with D possibly TRBD2 on 5 matching bases. CDR3 length equals 13 residues. V was shortened by 4 bases and J by 6 bases, with 15 bases between the two germline ends. Germline-derived CDR1 and CDR2 are GTSNPN and SVGIG (reference sequence). CDR3 sequence reads: CAWTALRVKTQYF. The CDR3 region has the DNA TGTGCCTGGACCGCGCTGCGGGTAAAGACCCAGTACTTC. The full variable domain, completed using reference TRBV30 and TRBJ2-5, is SQTIHQWPATLVQPVGSPLSLECTVEGTSNPNLYWYRQAAGRGLQLLFYSVGIGQISSEVPQNLSASRPQDRQFILSSKKLLLSDSGFYLCAWTALRVKTQYFGPGTRLLVL.

The CDR3 DNA follows: TGTGCCAGCAGTTTAGCGGATAGCAATCAGCCCCAGCATTTT. Protein product: CASSLADSNQPQHF. This rearrangement joins TRBV27 to TRBJ1-5; D remains unclear. Germline CDR1 MNHEY, CDR2 SMNVEV (reference sequence). The ends were cut back, 2 bases at V and 0 bases at J, with 5 bases in the middle. This CDR3 has 14 amino acids.

V gene TRBV19 combines with J gene TRBJ2-1, with D possibly matching TRBD2 (5 bases). The CDR3 runs to 12 residues. CDR1 and CDR2 (germline): LNHDA, SQIVND (reference sequence). V lost 3 bases and J lost 10, with 10 bases in between. The CDR3 is CASSMGQREQFF. Written as DNA, the CDR3 is TGTGCCAGTAGTATGGGCCAGCGGGAGCAGTTCTTC. Variable domain in full (rest from reference TRBV19 and TRBJ2-1): DGGITQSPKYLFRKEGQNVTLSCEQNLNHDAMYWYRQDPGQGLRLIYYSQIVNDFQKGDIAEGYSVSREKKESFPLTVTSAQKNPTAFYLCASSMGQREQFFGPGTRLTVL.

V is TRBV9 and J is TRBJ1-1; TRBD1 aligns across 9 bases. The junction had 6 bases not matched to a gene; V was cut back by 3 bases and J by 6 bases. This CDR3 spans 14 amino acids. Germline V lookup: CDR1 SGDLS, CDR2 YYNGEE. In DNA form, the CDR3 reads TGTGCCAGCAGCGCGGGACAGGGAGGACCTGAAGCTTTCTTT. Protein sequence: CASSAGQGGPEAFF.

The rearrangement uses TRBV28 and TRBJ1-1, with 7 bases fitting TRBD1. V gave up 3 bases and J gave up 11 bases; unmatched junction bases: 9. The CDR3 consists of 13 residues. Germline V CDR1 and CDR2: MDHEN, SYDVKM. The CDR3 coding sequence is TGTGCCAGCAGTTTTACCACCGGGACAGACGCTTTCTTT. Translation gives CASSFTTGTDAFF.

V usage is TRBV28 and J usage is TRBJ1-1, with a weak D call TRBD1 (6 bases). The CDR3 runs 12 residues. CDR1 and CDR2 (germline): MDHEN, SYDVKM. With 5 bases removed from V and 5 bases from J, the gap between germline ends came to 9 bases. The CDR3 sequence is CASSNQGTEAFF. In DNA, the CDR3 is TGTGCCAGCAGTAACCAGGGGACTGAAGCTTTCTTT.

The gene calls are TRBV3-1 (or the pseudogene TRBV3-2) and TRBJ2-5, with a tentative D call TRBD1 (6 bases). The ends were cut back, 1 base at V and 3 bases at J, with 6 bases in the middle. The germline CDR1 and CDR2 sequences are LGHDT and YNNKEL (reference sequence). This CDR3 region has 13 residues. The CDR3 protein is CASSQGTEETQYF. The DNA for the CDR3 is TGTGCCAGCAGCCAAGGGACAGAAGAGACCCAGTACTTC.

This clone was observed a handful of times. The rearrangement joins TRBV19 to TRBJ1-1; 8 nucleotides align to TRBD1. The CDR3 is 14 residues long. J gave up 3 bases and V 5 bases, and 5 bases lay outside the gene matches. Germline V gives CDR1 LNHDA, CDR2 SQIVND (reference sequence). Here the CDR3 reads CASSFRGRDTEAFF. As DNA, the CDR3 is TGTGCCAGTAGTTTCAGGGGGCGGGACACTGAAGCTTTCTTT.